The T cell receptor (beta chain) described here comes from a study of CD8+ T cells in alopecia areata. Study at large: At a dose of 5 to 10 mg twice daily, oral tofacitinib was given to treated patients. Study-wide results and caveats: Although TCR sharing was seen in mice, sharing across patients was less clear, possibly for HLA-related reasons. Scalp clonality and expanded CD8+ clones among the top 100 fell significantly with tofacitinib.

Of note for this clone: The antigen remains unidentified.

Treatment reported: oral pan-JAK inhibitor, 5-10 mg twice daily. CDR1 and CDR2 from the germline V gene are SGHTA and FQGNSA. The CDR3 runs 13 residues. Unmatched junction bases numbered 8, after V lost 5 bases and J lost 9 bases. RNA extraction and reverse transcription yielded cDNA as sequencing template. Generated by immunoSEQ multiplex PCR, the TCRdb table keeps only in-frame clones and is missing some. The data contain 110,000 to 150,000 clones, roughly 54% of them seen just once; the ten biggest clones take up around a sixth. The chain combines TRBV7-2 with TRBJ2-7; 9 bases map to TRBD1. This material consisted of CD8+ T cells sorted from blood, taken at week 4, from a patient treated with tofacitinib. The origin of this receptor is a human donor with alopecia areata. DNA for the CDR3: TGTGCCAGCAGCCTCGGGACAGGGAGTGGGCAGTACTTC. Its translation is CASSLGTGSGQYF.